The entry below describes one TCR beta chain. Antigen unknown. These data belong to a study of T cell repertoires in ileal Crohn's disease. Study at large: All patients had surgery for stricturing (61%) or penetrating (39%) disease.

Study-wide points: Clonal expansions were more frequent in active smokers than non-smokers at surgery.

Germline V gives CDR1 MDHEN, CDR2 SYDVKM. V was cut by 2 bases and J by 4 bases, with 3 bases left in between. This CDR3 is built from 13 residues. TCRB immunosequencing input was five hundred nanograms of biopsy DNA per sample. Using immunoSEQ multiplex PCR, the repertoire was profiled, and TCRdb retains in-frame clones only, with some absent. The table records about 13,000 clones, about two thirds of them present only once. This clonotype was obtained from an adult with Crohn's disease. The specimen was ileal tissue. The J gene is TRBJ1-6, the V gene TRBV28; D not resolved. The CDR3 DNA sequence: TGTGCCAGCAGTTTAGAGTATAATTCACCCCTCCACTTT. Translated, it gives CASSLEYNSPLHF.